Listed below are T cell receptor beta chains from one sample, sequenced in a study of CD8+ T cells in alopecia areata. The table came from immunoSEQ multiplex PCR; TCRdb's copy has only in-frame clones and leaves some out. The sample includes 150,000 to 200,000 clones, 50% to 70% seen only once; the top ten take about 1.3%. This material consisted of CD4+ T cells sorted from blood, taken around week 50, from a patient treated with tofacitinib. The receptors stem from a human donor with alopecia areata. CDR3s include the opening cysteine and the closing phenylalanine or tryptophan. The D gene is left open where the match is weak. Size values are once, few and many counts, or a class for expanded clones, and some rows have none.

V: TRBV15; J: TRBJ1-2; size: .; D: TRBD1; CDR3: CATSTTTGNGYTF; DNA: TGTGCCACCAGCACCACGACAGGGAATGGCTACACCTTC
V: TRBV5-1; J: TRBJ1-2; size: .; D: TRBD1; CDR3: CASSYTGQGANYGYTF; DNA: TGCGCCAGCAGCTACACCGGACAGGGTGCTAACTATGGCTACACCTTC
V: TRBV5-1; J: TRBJ2-7; size: once; D: .; CDR3: CASSFQEGNYEQYF; DNA: TGCGCCAGCAGCTTCCAGGAGGGAAACTACGAGCAGTACTTC
V: TRBV30; J: TRBJ1-2; size: few; D: .; CDR3: CAWSPSPNYGYTF; DNA: TGTGCCTGGAGTCCCAGCCCTAACTATGGCTACACCTTC
V: TRBV7-2; J: TRBJ2-2; size: .; D: .; CDR3: CAQGGRGENTGELFF; DNA: TGTGCCCAAGGTGGACGAGGGGAGAACACCGGGGAGCTGTTTTTT
V: TRBV6-4; J: TRBJ2-3; size: many; D: TRBD2; CDR3: CASSDSTSGGTDTQYF; DNA: TGTGCCAGCAGTGACTCGACTAGCGGGGGCACAGATACGCAGTATTTT
V: TRBV19; J: TRBJ1-5; size: .; D: .; CDR3: CASSNIEGRSNQPQHF; DNA: TGTGCCAGTAGTAATATAGAGGGACGCAGCAATCAGCCCCAGCATTTT
V: TRBV7-2; J: TRBJ2-5; size: .; D: TRBD1; CDR3: CASSPSGTGKETQYF; DNA: TGTGCCAGCAGCCCATCCGGGACAGGGAAGGAGACCCAGTACTTC
V: TRBV30; J: TRBJ2-7; size: .; D: .; CDR3: CAWSLHNRAYEQYF; DNA: TGTGCCTGGAGTCTTCACAACAGGGCCTACGAGCAGTACTTC
V: TRBV18; J: TRBJ2-5; size: once; D: TRBD1; CDR3: CASSPRLTGETQYF; DNA: TGTGCCAGCTCACCACGACTGACAGGGGAGACCCAGTACTTC
V: TRBV11-2; J: TRBJ1-1; size: many; D: .; CDR3: CASSLTGTSTEAFF; DNA: TGTGCCAGCAGCTTAACTGGGACAAGCACTGAAGCTTTCTTT
V: TRBV19; J: TRBJ2-5; size: few; D: TRBD1; CDR3: CASRDRARETQYF; DNA: TGTGCCAGCCGGGACAGGGCCCGAGAGACCCAGTACTTC
V: TRBV6-5; J: TRBJ2-5; size: few; D: .; CDR3: CASSRARGQPKTQYF; DNA: TGTGCCAGCAGTCGTGCGCGGGGACAACCGAAGACCCAGTACTTC
V: TRBV9; J: TRBJ2-3; size: .; D: .; CDR3: CASSVGQTSTDTQYF; DNA: TGTGCCAGCAGCGTAGGTCAAACTAGCACAGATACGCAGTATTTT
V: TRBV5-6; J: TRBJ1-5; size: .; D: .; CDR3: CASSLDDQPQHF; DNA: TGTGCCAGCAGCTTGGACGATCAGCCCCAGCATTTT
V: TRBV25-1; J: TRBJ1-1; size: once; D: .; CDR3: CASSDTLGGTEAFF; DNA: TGTGCCAGCAGTGATACACTGGGAGGCACTGAAGCTTTCTTT
V: TRBV30; J: TRBJ2-6; size: .; D: TRBD2; CDR3: CAWSRGGAARGANVLTF; DNA: TGTGCCTGGAGTCGGGGGGGCGCTGCGCGAGGGGCCAACGTCCTGACTTTC
V: TRBV2; J: TRBJ2-1; size: .; D: .; CDR3: CASSETRATNNEQFF; DNA: TGTGCCAGCAGTGAAACTAGAGCGACGAACAATGAGCAGTTCTTC
V: TRBV6-1; J: TRBJ2-7; size: .; D: .; CDR3: CASSEAAGKYEQYF; DNA: TGTGCCAGCAGTGAAGCCGCAGGGAAATACGAGCAGTACTTC
V: TRBV2; J: TRBJ1-1; size: .; D: .; CDR3: CASSGRGAVNTEAFF; DNA: TGTGCCAGCAGTGGTCGGGGGGCGGTGAACACTGAAGCTTTCTTT
V: TRBV29-1; J: TRBJ1-1; size: .; D: .; CDR3: CSVQGMNTEAFF; DNA: TGCAGCGTGCAGGGTATGAACACTGAAGCTTTCTTT
V: TRBV30; J: TRBJ1-1; size: .; D: TRBD1; CDR3: CAWSVGGRGRRATEAFF; DNA: TGTGCCTGGAGTGTAGGGGGCAGGGGGCGCAGGGCGACTGAAGCTTTCTTT
V: TRBV29-1; J: TRBJ2-3; size: .; D: TRBD2; CDR3: CSVMGLAGAYAYF; DNA: TGCAGCGTTATGGGACTAGCGGGGGCGTATGCGTATTTT
V: TRBV19; J: TRBJ1-5; size: .; D: TRBD1; CDR3: CASSSPGGFVQPQHF; DNA: TGTGCCAGTAGTTCACCAGGGGGCTTCGTTCAGCCCCAGCATTTT
V: TRBV30; J: TRBJ2-5; size: few; D: .; CDR3: CAWSVGGETQYF; DNA: TGTGCCTGGAGTGTTGGGGGGGAGACCCAGTACTTC
V: TRBV7-2; J: TRBJ2-7; size: few; D: .; CDR3: CASSPPRQRSHEQYF; DNA: TGTGCCAGCAGCCCCCCCAGACAGAGATCGCACGAGCAGTACTTC
V: TRBV30; J: TRBJ1-1; size: .; D: TRBD1; CDR3: CAWTGGWGTEAFF; DNA: TGTGCCTGGACAGGGGGCTGGGGCACTGAAGCTTTCTTT
V: TRBV7-6; J: TRBJ1-5; size: .; D: TRBD1; CDR3: CASSLRQGGQPQHF; DNA: TGTGCCAGCAGCTTACGACAGGGGGGCCAGCCCCAGCATTTT
V: TRBV10-3; J: TRBJ2-4; size: .; D: TRBD2; CDR3: CASLGGENIQYF; DNA: TGTGCCTCCCTGGGGGGGGAAAACATTCAGTACTTC
V: TRBV7-2; J: TRBJ2-1; size: .; D: TRBD1; CDR3: CASSLGGDRTNEQFF; DNA: TGTGCCAGCAGCTTAGGGGGGGACAGGACCAATGAGCAGTTCTTC
V: TRBV2; J: TRBJ2-7; size: .; D: .; CDR3: CASSVSLREQYF; DNA: TGTGCCAGCAGTGTTTCCCTGCGTGAGCAGTACTTC
V: TRBV29-1; J: TRBJ2-1; size: .; D: .; CDR3: CSGTYREPTQFF; DNA: TGCAGCGGAACGTACAGGGAACCTACTCAGTTCTTC
V: TRBV5-6; J: TRBJ2-1; size: .; D: .; CDR3: CASSGDSKTYNEQFF; DNA: TGTGCCAGCAGCGGGGACTCAAAGACCTACAATGAGCAGTTCTTC
V: TRBV6-1; J: TRBJ1-2; size: .; D: .; CDR3: CASRDGNYGYTF; DNA: TGTGCCTCCCGGGATGGTAACTATGGCTACACCTTC
V: TRBV29-1; J: TRBJ2-7; size: few; D: .; CDR3: CSATDLGGYEQYF; DNA: TGCAGCGCCACGGACTTGGGAGGCTACGAGCAGTACTTC
V: TRBV4-3; J: TRBJ1-1; size: .; D: .; CDR3: CASSQEVERGAFF; DNA: TGCGCCAGCAGCCAAGAAGTAGAGAGGGGAGCTTTCTTT
V: TRBV4-1; J: TRBJ1-4; size: .; D: .; CDR3: CASTPGGRDEKLFF; DNA: TGCGCCAGCACCCCGGGGGGCAGGGATGAAAAACTGTTTTTT
V: TRBV10-2; J: TRBJ1-2; size: .; D: TRBD1; CDR3: CASSPGQGARGYTF; DNA: TGCGCCAGCAGCCCGGGACAGGGGGCGCGGGGCTACACCTTC
V: TRBV18; J: TRBJ2-5; size: .; D: .; CDR3: CASSPWTGQETQYF; DNA: TGTGCCAGCTCCCCATGGACGGGGCAAGAGACCCAGTACTTC
V: TRBV6-5; J: TRBJ2-1; size: few; D: TRBD2; CDR3: CASSASGLGNEQFF; DNA: TGTGCCAGCAGTGCTAGCGGGTTGGGGAATGAGCAGTTCTTC
V: TRBV29-1; J: TRBJ1-5; size: .; D: .; CDR3: CSVVIRELQHF; DNA: TGCAGCGTTGTCATCAGGGAACTCCAGCATTTT
V: TRBV30; J: TRBJ2-3; size: .; D: .; CDR3: CAWSVSDTQYF; DNA: TGTGCCTGGAGTGTATCGGATACGCAGTATTTT
V: TRBV7-9; J: TRBJ1-1; size: .; D: .; CDR3: CASSLLSAITEAFF; DNA: TGTGCCAGCAGCTTACTGTCGGCCATCACTGAAGCTTTCTTT
V: TRBV29-1; J: TRBJ1-2; size: .; D: .; CDR3: CSVEEGPVYYGYTF; DNA: TGCAGCGTTGAAGAGGGGCCAGTTTACTATGGCTACACCTTC
V: TRBV29-1; J: TRBJ2-2; size: few; D: .; CDR3: CSVPSGHRNGELFF; DNA: TGCAGCGTTCCTTCGGGACATAGGAACGGGGAGCTGTTTTTT
V: TRBV11-3; J: TRBJ2-1; size: .; D: TRBD2; CDR3: CASSLVASGGPTEQFF; DNA: TGTGCCAGCAGCTTAGTAGCTAGCGGGGGCCCAACTGAGCAGTTCTTC
V: TRBV30; J: TRBJ1-6; size: .; D: .; CDR3: CAWSALGFRQSLSPLHF; DNA: TGTGCCTGGAGTGCCCTTGGTTTCCGACAGTCCCTTTCACCCCTCCACTTT
V: TRBV30; J: TRBJ2-1; size: .; D: .; CDR3: CAWIGLNEQFF; DNA: TGTGCCTGGATAGGGCTCAATGAGCAGTTCTTC
V: TRBV29-1; J: TRBJ2-7; size: .; D: TRBD1; CDR3: CSVGRKDRAHEQYF; DNA: TGCAGCGTTGGAAGAAAGGACAGGGCCCACGAGCAGTACTTC
V: TRBV29-1; J: TRBJ2-2; size: .; D: TRBD1; CDR3: CSVGQGAGELFF; DNA: TGCAGCGTCGGACAGGGGGCCGGGGAGCTGTTTTTT
V: TRBV7-2; J: TRBJ2-3; size: .; D: .; CDR3: CASSQAEHLGDTQYF; DNA: TGTGCCAGCAGCCAAGCCGAACACCTAGGCGATACGCAGTATTTT
V: TRBV20-1; J: TRBJ2-7; size: .; D: TRBD2; CDR3: CSAAGVYEQYF; DNA: TGCAGTGCGGCGGGGGTCTACGAGCAGTACTTC
V: TRBV5-6; J: TRBJ1-5; size: .; D: TRBD1; CDR3: CASSLVGTDQPQHF; DNA: TGTGCCAGCAGCTTGGTGGGGACAGATCAGCCCCAGCATTTT
V: TRBV29-1; J: TRBJ1-2; size: .; D: .; CDR3: CSVVYLGQNYGYTF; DNA: TGCAGCGTTGTTTATTTGGGGCAGAACTATGGCTACACCTTC